The rows below give T cell receptor beta chains drawn from one sample of a study of shared T cell receptors in the human thymus. Method: immunoSEQ multiplex PCR; TCRdb's copy keeps in-frame clones and lacks some. The sample comprises about 710,000 clones, 87% of which are singletons, and 0.0094% rests with the top ten. These data also featured in a second study, about human thymus T cells.

Material for sequencing was thymocytes. These receptors were obtained from a boy under three years old with a congenital heart defect. Both conserved end residues are part of each CDR3. A D gene is named only where the DNA matches it firmly. Clone size, where shown, is once, few, many, or a class for clones that have expanded.

V gene: TRBV6-5; J gene: TRBJ2-7; D gene: -; clone size: -; CDR3 protein: CASSYSDWTVTYEQYF; CDR3 DNA: TGTGCCAGCAGTTACTCGGACTGGACTGTAACCTACGAGCAGTACTTC
V gene: TRBV28; J gene: TRBJ2-1; D gene: TRBD2; clone size: -; CDR3 protein: CASSFPPSAGASYNEQFF; CDR3 DNA: TGTGCCAGCAGTTTCCCCCCATCGGCGGGAGCGTCCTACAATGAGCAGTTCTTC
V gene: TRBV7-8; J gene: TRBJ1-1; D gene: -; clone size: -; CDR3 protein: CASSQEGRRSLTEAFF; CDR3 DNA: TGTGCCAGCAGCCAAGAGGGGAGGCGGAGTCTCACTGAAGCTTTCTTT
V gene: TRBV28; J gene: TRBJ1-2; D gene: -; clone size: -; CDR3 protein: CASSWWRYDYGYTF; CDR3 DNA: TGTGCCAGCAGTTGGTGGAGGTATGACTATGGCTACACCTTC
V gene: TRBV2; J gene: TRBJ1-1; D gene: -; clone size: -; CDR3 protein: CASNNGQVPHPMNTEAFF; CDR3 DNA: TGTGCCAGCAACAATGGTCAGGTACCACACCCTATGAACACTGAAGCTTTCTTT
V gene: TRBV19; J gene: TRBJ1-5; D gene: TRBD1; clone size: -; CDR3 protein: CASSSRDRFPNQPQHF; CDR3 DNA: TGTGCCAGTAGTAGCCGGGACAGGTTTCCCAATCAGCCCCAGCATTTT
V gene: TRBV19; J gene: TRBJ2-2; D gene: -; clone size: once; CDR3 protein: CASSMGRGTGELFF; CDR3 DNA: TGTGCCAGTAGTATGGGGCGTGGCACCGGGGAGCTGTTTTTT
V gene: TRBV19; J gene: TRBJ2-1; D gene: -; clone size: -; CDR3 protein: CASSILGSRIEQFF; CDR3 DNA: TGTGCCAGTAGTATTCTTGGGAGTCGAATTGAGCAGTTCTTC
V gene: TRBV2; J gene: TRBJ2-7; D gene: TRBD1; clone size: once; CDR3 protein: CASKLINRGTNTYEQYF; CDR3 DNA: TGTGCCAGCAAACTCATAAACAGGGGAACCAATACCTACGAGCAGTACTTC
V gene: TRBV5-1; J gene: TRBJ2-3; D gene: -; clone size: -; CDR3 protein: CASSLSGLTTDTQYF; CDR3 DNA: TGCGCCAGCAGCTTATCGGGACTCACCACAGATACGCAGTATTTT
V gene: TRBV4-2; J gene: TRBJ2-2; D gene: TRBD1; clone size: -; CDR3 protein: CASSQDRGQGDITTGELFF; CDR3 DNA: TGTGCCAGCAGCCAAGATCGGGGACAGGGGGACATAACCACCGGGGAGCTGTTTTTT
V gene: TRBV7-9; J gene: TRBJ2-2; D gene: TRBD1; clone size: -; CDR3 protein: CGTGSTGELFF; CDR3 DNA: TGTGGGACAGGGAGCACCGGGGAGCTGTTTTTT
V gene: TRBV5-6; J gene: TRBJ2-1; D gene: TRBD2; clone size: -; CDR3 protein: CASSYSGRAIRNEQFF; CDR3 DNA: TGTGCCAGCAGCTATAGCGGGAGGGCAATAAGGAATGAGCAGTTCTTC
V gene: TRBV7-2; J gene: TRBJ2-7; D gene: TRBD2; clone size: once; CDR3 protein: CASSFAGDPYF; CDR3 DNA: TGTGCCAGCAGCTTCGCGGGAGATCCGTACTTC
V gene: TRBV28; J gene: TRBJ2-7; D gene: TRBD2; clone size: -; CDR3 protein: CASSLYRGLAGRYEQYF; CDR3 DNA: TGTGCCAGCAGTTTATACCGAGGACTAGCGGGCCGCTACGAGCAGTACTTC
V gene: TRBV30; J gene: TRBJ1-4; D gene: -; clone size: -; CDR3 protein: CAWSVRTTNEKLFF; CDR3 DNA: TGTGCCTGGAGTGTGCGGACAACTAATGAAAAACTGTTTTTT
V gene: TRBV29-1; J gene: TRBJ2-1; D gene: TRBD2; clone size: -; CDR3 protein: CSAGTSGGSYNEQFF; CDR3 DNA: TGCAGCGCTGGGACTAGCGGGGGGAGTTACAATGAGCAGTTCTTC
V gene: TRBV9; J gene: TRBJ1-2; D gene: -; clone size: -; CDR3 protein: CASSSHRGAGGVWYGYTF; CDR3 DNA: TGTGCCAGCAGCTCCCACCGGGGGGCCGGAGGAGTTTGGTATGGCTACACCTTC